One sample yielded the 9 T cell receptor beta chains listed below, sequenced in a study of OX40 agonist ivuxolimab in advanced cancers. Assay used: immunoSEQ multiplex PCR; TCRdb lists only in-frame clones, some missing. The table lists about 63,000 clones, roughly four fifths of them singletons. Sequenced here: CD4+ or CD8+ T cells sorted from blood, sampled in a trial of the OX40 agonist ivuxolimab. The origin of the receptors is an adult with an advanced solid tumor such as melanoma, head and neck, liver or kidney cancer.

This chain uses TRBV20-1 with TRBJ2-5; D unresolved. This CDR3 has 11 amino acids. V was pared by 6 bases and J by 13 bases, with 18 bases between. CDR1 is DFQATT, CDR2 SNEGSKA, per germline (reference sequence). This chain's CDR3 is CSAHQVSALYF. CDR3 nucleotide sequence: TGCAGTGCCCACCAGGTGTCGGCCCTGTACTTC.

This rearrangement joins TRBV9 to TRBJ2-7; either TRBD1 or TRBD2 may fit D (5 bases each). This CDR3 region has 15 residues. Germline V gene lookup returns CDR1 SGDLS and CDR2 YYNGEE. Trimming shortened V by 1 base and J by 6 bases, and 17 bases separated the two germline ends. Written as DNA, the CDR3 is TGTGCCAGCAGCGTATCCGGGACCCCCGGAGTCGAGCAGTACTTC. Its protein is CASSVSGTPGVEQYF.

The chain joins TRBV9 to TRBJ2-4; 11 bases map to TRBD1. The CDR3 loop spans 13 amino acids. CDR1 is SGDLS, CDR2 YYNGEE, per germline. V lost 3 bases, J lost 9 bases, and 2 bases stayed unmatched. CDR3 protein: CASSEGTGGIQYF. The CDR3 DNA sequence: TGTGCCAGCAGCGAGGGGACAGGGGGCATTCAGTACTTC. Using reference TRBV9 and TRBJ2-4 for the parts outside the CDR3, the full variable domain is DSGVTQTPKHLITATGQRVTLRCSPRSGDLSVYWYQQSLDQGLQFLIQYYNGEERAKGNILERFSAQQFPDLHSELNLSSLELGDSALYFCASSEGTGGIQYFGAGTRLSVL.

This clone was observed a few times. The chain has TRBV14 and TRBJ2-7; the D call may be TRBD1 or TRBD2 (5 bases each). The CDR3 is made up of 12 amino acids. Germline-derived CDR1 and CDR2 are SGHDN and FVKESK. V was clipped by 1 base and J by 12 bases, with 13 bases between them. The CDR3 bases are TGTGCCAGCAGCCAAGTGGGAGAGGGACGGTACTTC. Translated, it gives CASSQVGEGRYF.

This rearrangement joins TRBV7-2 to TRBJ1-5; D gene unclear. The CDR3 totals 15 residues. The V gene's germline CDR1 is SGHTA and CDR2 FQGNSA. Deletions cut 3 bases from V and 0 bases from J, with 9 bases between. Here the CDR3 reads CASSFSPNSNQPQHF. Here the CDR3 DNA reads TGTGCCAGCAGCTTCTCCCCGAATAGCAATCAGCCCCAGCATTTT.

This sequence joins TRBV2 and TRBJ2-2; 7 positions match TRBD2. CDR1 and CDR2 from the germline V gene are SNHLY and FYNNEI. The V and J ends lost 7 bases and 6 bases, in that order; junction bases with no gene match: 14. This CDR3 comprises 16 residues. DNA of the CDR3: TGTGCCAGCACGGTGGAAGCGGGGTTATATTCCGGGGAGCTGTTTTTT. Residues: CASTVEAGLYSGELFF.

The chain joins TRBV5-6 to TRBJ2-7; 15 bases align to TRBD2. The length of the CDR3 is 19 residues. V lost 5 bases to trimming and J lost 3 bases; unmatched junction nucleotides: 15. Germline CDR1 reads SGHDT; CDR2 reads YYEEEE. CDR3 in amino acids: CASSWGDGTSGRNGYEQYF. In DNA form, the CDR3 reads TGTGCCAGCAGTTGGGGGGACGGGACTAGCGGGAGGAACGGCTACGAGCAGTACTTC.

The chain's CDR3 is CAGTGLTDTQYF. For the CDR3, the DNA is TGTGCCGGGACAGGTCTCACAGATACGCAGTATTTT. The chain has TRBV7-9 and TRBJ2-3; 8 bases map to TRBD1. V dropped 11 bases and J dropped 2; count of bases not matched to a gene: 3. Germline V gene data show CDR1 as SEHNR and CDR2 as FQNEAQ (reference sequence). The CDR3 consists of 12 residues. Full variable domain (missing parts from reference TRBV7-9 and TRBJ2-3): DTGVSQNPRHKITKRGQNVTFRCDPISEHNRLYWYRQTLGQGPEFLTYFQNEAQLEKSRLLSDRFSAERPKGSFSTLEIQRTEQGDSAMYLCAGTGLTDTQYFGPGTRLTVL.

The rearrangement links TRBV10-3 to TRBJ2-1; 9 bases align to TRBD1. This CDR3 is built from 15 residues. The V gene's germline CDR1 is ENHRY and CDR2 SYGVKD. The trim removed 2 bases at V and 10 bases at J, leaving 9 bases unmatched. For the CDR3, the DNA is TGTGCCATCAGTGAGCCGGGACAGGGCCACGACGAGCAGTTCTTC. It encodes CAISEPGQGHDEQFF.